This T cell receptor (beta chain) was documented in a study of OX40 agonist ivuxolimab in advanced cancers. Trimming removed 4 bases at V and 8 bases at J, with 20 bases between. The CDR3 totals 15 residues. Germline loops: CDR1 KGHSH, CDR2 LQKENI. Assay used: immunoSEQ multiplex PCR; TCRdb lists only in-frame clones, some missing. The repertoire holds approximately 31,000 clones, with about three quarters as singletons. V gene TRBV18 combines with J gene TRBJ1-2; D gene unclear. This clonotype originated in an adult with an advanced solid tumor such as melanoma, head and neck, liver or kidney cancer. The input for sequencing was CD4+ or CD8+ T cells sorted from blood, taken in a trial of the OX40 agonist ivuxolimab. CDR3 sequence (DNA): TGTGCCAGCTCACTCGGCGGGCAGGACTTAGGAGGCTACACCTTC. Translating it yields CASSLGGQDLGGYTF.